This passage covers 25 T cell receptor beta chains from one sample sequenced in a study of shared clonotypes between healthy human individuals. Generated by immunoSEQ multiplex PCR, the TCRdb table keeps only in-frame clones and is missing some. The repertoire holds 550,000 to 600,000 clones, about 98% seen once, with more than 0.3% in the top ten. CD8 cells regarded as naive lacked CD45RO, were positively chosen for CCR7, and omitted terminally differentiated effector memory CD45RA+ cells. Input material: naive CD8+ T cells sorted from blood. The origin of the receptors is a man between 25 and 39 years old in good health.

The DNA of the CDR3 is TGCGCCAGCAGCCTATCGGACGGGGCAGGCGGGGAGCTGTTTTTT. It specifies CASSLSDGAGGELFF. The rearrangement links TRBV4-1 to TRBJ2-2; D possibly uses TRBD1 or TRBD2 (5 bases each). The CDR3 sequence is 15 residues long. Trimming stripped 4 bases from V and 7 bases from J, with 16 bases between. Per germline, CDR1 MGHRA and CDR2 YSYEKL.

This chain links TRBV4-1 with TRBJ2-7; no definite D call. The V gene's germline CDR1 is MGHRA and CDR2 YSYEKL. This CDR3 is built from 15 residues. Trimming removed 1 base at V and 1 base at J, with 11 bases between. The CDR3 protein is CASSQAHGASYEQYF. CDR3 sequence (DNA): TGCGCCAGCAGCCAAGCTCATGGAGCATCCTACGAGCAGTACTTC.

The J gene is TRBJ2-5, the V gene TRBV7-9; perhaps TRBD1 as D (7 bases). CDR3 length equals 14 residues. From germline, CDR1 is SEHNR and CDR2 FQNEAQ (reference sequence). V shed 5 bases and J shed 5 bases, with 15 bases lying between them. The CDR3: CASSPRGRWETQYF. The CDR3, as DNA: TGTGCCAGCAGCCCCAGGGGGAGGTGGGAGACCCAGTACTTC.

On this clone itself: Distinct nucleotide sequences in the sample also encode this CDR3. The V gene is TRBV27, the J gene TRBJ1-2; the D is unclear. Germline CDR1 MNHEY, CDR2 SMNVEV (reference sequence). Trimming left V 3 bases short and J 1 base short, with 6 bases between. The length of the CDR3 is 13 residues. In nucleotides, the CDR3 is TGTGCCAGCAGTTTGGGCAGTAACTATGGCTACACCTTC. Translating gives CASSLGSNYGYTF.

The CDR3: CASSLELGNSYEQYF. The CDR3 coding sequence is TGTGCCAGCAGCTTGGAGCTGGGGAACTCCTACGAGCAGTACTTC. The chain joins TRBV5-6 to TRBJ2-7; D ambiguous. V was shortened by 0 bases and J by 0 bases, with 10 bases between the two germline ends. The germline CDR1 and CDR2 sequences are SGHDT and YYEEEE. This CDR3 comprises 15 residues.

This sequence joins TRBV11-2 and TRBJ2-7; perhaps D is TRBD1 or TRBD2 (5 bases each). Looked up from germline, CDR1 is SGHAT and CDR2 is FQNNGV. The CDR3 totals 16 residues. V lost 4 bases and J lost 3, with 19 bases in between. This CDR3 is CASSSYQGELGYEQYF. As DNA, the CDR3 is TGTGCCAGCAGCTCCTACCAAGGGGAGTTAGGCTACGAGCAGTACTTC.

In DNA, the CDR3 is TGTGCCAGCAGCCCCGGAGGGTTTCAGCCCCAGCATTTT. It is translated as CASSPGGFQPQHF. This chain joins TRBV11-2 and TRBJ1-5; D remains ambiguous. V was shortened by 5 bases and J by 6 bases, with 11 bases between the two germline ends. Germline V gene data show CDR1 as SGHAT and CDR2 as FQNNGV. CDR3 length: 13 amino acids.

This chain links TRBV27 with TRBJ1-1; TRBD1 aligns across 9 bases. Germline CDR1 reads MNHEY; CDR2 reads SMNVEV (reference sequence). The CDR3 runs 14 residues. V trimming: 6 bases; J trimming: 5 bases; junction bases outside the gene matches: 7. The CDR3 DNA sequence: TGTGCCAGCAGCTCCGGGACAGGGTTTACTGAAGCTTTCTTT. Translated: CASSSGTGFTEAFF.

This chain uses TRBV5-1 with TRBJ2-3; TRBD1 or TRBD2 may be the D gene (5 bases each). V gave up 4 bases and J gave up 6 bases, with 18 bases separating them. Germline V CDR1 and CDR2: SGHRS, YFSETQ. The CDR3 has 15 residues. The CDR3 nucleotides read TGCGCCAGCAGCCTGGATCCTAGGTGGGGGGATACGCAGTATTTT. Protein product: CASSLDPRWGDTQYF. Full variable domain (rest looked up from reference TRBV5-1 and TRBJ2-3): KAGVTQTPRYLIKTRGQQVTLSCSPISGHRSVSWYQQTPGQGLQFLFEYFSETQRNKGNFPGRFSGRQFSNSRSEMNVSTLELGDSALYLCASSLDPRWGDTQYFGPGTRLTVL.

This rearrangement joins TRBV28 to TRBJ2-1; D is unresolved. The CDR3 runs to 11 residues. Germline V lookup: CDR1 MDHEN, CDR2 SYDVKM. Trimming removed 3 bases at V and 6 bases at J, with 3 bases between. The CDR3 nucleotides are TGTGCCAGCAGTTTCATCAATGAGCAGTTCTTC. The encoded protein is CASSFINEQFF. The complete variable domain, with remaining parts taken from reference TRBV28 and TRBJ2-1, reads DVKVTQSSRYLVKRTGEKVFLECVQDMDHENMFWYRQDPGLGLRLIYFSYDVKMKEKGDIPEGYSVSREKKERFSLILESASTNQTSMYLCASSFINEQFFGPGTRLTVL.

Of note for this clone: Distinct nucleotide sequences in the sample also encode this CDR3. The V and J genes are TRBV9 and TRBJ1-5; D uncertain. V was trimmed by 0 bases and J by 4 bases, leaving 8 bases between them. The CDR3 contains 14 residues. Per the germline V gene, CDR1 is SGDLS and CDR2 is YYNGEE. The CDR3 protein is CASSVGTSNQPQHF. For the CDR3, the DNA is TGTGCCAGCAGCGTAGGTACTTCAAATCAGCCCCAGCATTTT.

The chain links TRBV27 to TRBJ2-3, with TRBD1 identical over 9 bases. Germline CDR1 and CDR2: MNHEY and SMNVEV (reference sequence). The V gene end was trimmed by 3 bases and the J gene end by 7 bases; junction bases not matched to a gene: 11. The CDR3 runs to 16 residues. CDR3 nucleotides: TGTGCCAGCAGTTTCGTGACAGGGGGGCTGGGGTATACGCAGTATTTT. It translates to CASSFVTGGLGYTQYF.

The chain links TRBV7-9 to TRBJ1-1; weak D call: TRBD1 (5 bases). The CDR3 sequence is 14 residues long. Germline CDR1 SEHNR, CDR2 FQNEAQ (reference sequence). V shed 5 bases and J shed 11 bases, with 21 bases lying between them. Here the CDR3 DNA reads TGTGCCAGCAGCCCTAGGGGAACAGGACTCGACGCTTTCTTT. It translates to CASSPRGTGLDAFF.

The V call is TRBV29-1, the J call TRBJ2-7, with D perhaps matching TRBD1 (6 bases). CDR3 length: 15 amino acids. Germline V gives CDR1 SQVTM, CDR2 ANQGSEA. V lost 0 bases, J lost 5 bases, and 17 bases lay in between. CDR3 in DNA: TGCAGCGTTGAAGATGCCGAACAGGGAATCAACGAGCAGTACTTC. It specifies CSVEDAEQGINEQYF.

This chain links TRBV29-1 with TRBJ2-5, with a weak D call TRBD1 (6 bases). V was cut by 7 bases and J by 5 bases, with 26 bases left in between. Germline CDR1 is SQVTM and CDR2 is ANQGSEA. The CDR3 has 16 amino acids. The CDR3 here is CSGEPWGSQGLETQYF. In DNA form, the CDR3 reads TGCAGCGGTGAGCCCTGGGGGTCACAGGGTCTTGAGACCCAGTACTTC. Together with reference TRBV29-1 and TRBJ2-5, the CDR3 gives the full variable domain: SAVISQKPSRDICQRGTSLTIQCQVDSQVTMMFWYRQQPGQSLTLIATANQGSEATYESGFVIDKFPISRPNLTFSTLTVSNMSPEDSSIYLCSGEPWGSQGLETQYFGPGTRLLVL.

V and J are TRBV14 and TRBJ2-7; D uncertain. The germline CDR1 and CDR2 sequences are SGHDN and FVKESK. Trimming took 0 bases from V and 2 from J, leaving 8 bases between them. The CDR3 has 14 residues. The CDR3, as DNA: TGTGCCAGCAGCCAAGACAACAGTCCCTACGAGCAGTACTTC. This translates into CASSQDNSPYEQYF.

This chain connects TRBV6-1 to TRBJ2-7; 10 nucleotides align to TRBD2. The germline gives CDR1 MNHNS, CDR2 SASEGT. V dropped 6 bases and J dropped 7; count of bases not matched to a gene: 6. The CDR3 is 13 amino acids. The CDR3 reads CASSEREGLEQYF. In nucleotides, the CDR3 is TGTGCCAGCAGCGAGCGGGAGGGGCTTGAGCAGTACTTC.

The chain links TRBV27 to TRBJ1-2, with 7 bases identical to TRBD1. V was clipped by 3 bases and J by 2 bases; unmatched bases: 12. CDR3 length: 17 residues. Germline V CDR1 and CDR2: MNHEY, SMNVEV (reference sequence). For the CDR3, the DNA is TGTGCCAGCAGTTTGGGGTCAGGGGGTCCGGGCAACTATGGCTACACCTTC. Translation gives CASSLGSGGPGNYGYTF.

The chain uses TRBV10-3 and TRBJ1-2; unclear D gene. CDR1 and CDR2 (germline): ENHRY, SYGVKD. The CDR3 totals 16 residues. Trimming stripped 3 bases from V and 0 bases from J, with 14 bases between. The chain's CDR3 is CAISDRLAEANYGYTF. CDR3 in DNA: TGTGCCATCAGTGACCGTTTGGCAGAAGCTAACTATGGCTACACCTTC.

The chain combines TRBV18 with TRBJ1-5; D gene uncertain. The CDR3 spans 15 residues. Germline lookup yields CDR1 KGHSH and CDR2 LQKENI. Trimming shortened V by 6 bases and J by 5 bases, and 17 bases separated the two germline ends. The CDR3, as DNA: TGTGCCAGCTCCCTAAGGACCCTTCGCGATCAGCCCCAGCATTTT. Translated: CASSLRTLRDQPQHF. Full variable domain (missing parts from reference TRBV18 and TRBJ1-5): NAGVMQNPRHLVRRRGQEARLRCSPMKGHSHVYWYRQLPEEGLKFMVYLQKENIIDESGMPKERFSAEFPKEGPSILRIQQVVRGDSAAYFCASSLRTLRDQPQHFGDGTRLSIL.

The V and J genes are TRBV7-9 and TRBJ2-1, with unresolved D. With 4 bases removed from V and 3 bases from J, the gap between germline ends came to 10 bases. The CDR3 spans 14 residues. The germline gives CDR1 SEHNR, CDR2 FQNEAQ (reference sequence). CDR3 coding DNA: TGTGCCAGCAGCTCAGAGCAGGACTACAATGAGCAGTTCTTC. It encodes CASSSEQDYNEQFF. Full variable domain (missing parts from reference TRBV7-9 and TRBJ2-1): DTGVSQNPRHKITKRGQNVTFRCDPISEHNRLYWYRQTLGQGPEFLTYFQNEAQLEKSRLLSDRFSAERPKGSFSTLEIQRTEQGDSAMYLCASSSEQDYNEQFFGPGTRLTVL.

This rearrangement joins TRBV6-6 to TRBJ2-5; no clear D gene. CDR1 is MNHNY, CDR2 SVGAGI, per germline (reference sequence). The CDR3 covers 15 residues. The germline V and J ends were trimmed by 3 bases and 4 bases, with 15 bases remaining between them. CDR3: CASSYGPAFLETQYF. The CDR3 DNA reads TGTGCCAGCAGTTATGGGCCAGCTTTCTTAGAGACCCAGTACTTC.

The gene calls are TRBV28 and TRBJ2-3, with D unclear. The CDR3 contains 12 residues. Germline V gives CDR1 MDHEN, CDR2 SYDVKM. V was cut by 6 bases and J by 2 bases, with 6 bases left in between. CDR3 sequence: CASSTITDTQYF. The CDR3 coding sequence is TGTGCCAGCAGCACTATCACAGATACGCAGTATTTT.

J is TRBJ2-7 and V is TRBV27, with TRBD1 matching over 7 bases. V trimming: 5 bases; J trimming: 1 base; junction bases outside the gene matches: 11. There are 16 residues in the CDR3. Germline V gives CDR1 MNHEY, CDR2 SMNVEV (reference sequence). The CDR3 coding sequence is TGTGCCAGCAGTCAAACGGCAGGGGGATTATCCTACGAGCAGTACTTC. Protein product: CASSQTAGGLSYEQYF.

V and J are TRBV19 and TRBJ1-5, with D possibly matching TRBD1 (6 bases). V shed 7 bases and J shed 0 bases, with 13 bases lying between them. The CDR3 runs to 15 residues. The germline CDR1 and CDR2 sequences are LNHDA and SQIVND (reference sequence). CDR3 amino acids: CASTRTEYSNQPQHF. In nucleotides, the CDR3 is TGTGCCAGTACCCGGACAGAATATAGCAATCAGCCCCAGCATTTT.